This paragraph reports one T cell receptor (beta chain). The data are from a study of primary melanoma T cells and metastatic recurrence. Study-wide background: Samples were primary melanomas of stage T2 to T4.

Germline V gives CDR1 SGHNT, CDR2 YENEEA. V was clipped by 5 bases and J by 5 bases, with 15 bases between them. The CDR3 consists of 14 residues. This table comes from immunoSEQ multiplex PCR, and its TCRdb copy is limited to in-frame clones, with some not included. Its table lists dozens of clones. This chain links TRBV11-3 with TRBJ2-5; the D gene is possibly TRBD2 (5 bases). Sequenced sample: melanoma tumor tissue. The TCR sequence derives from a human donor with melanoma. The CDR3 DNA sequence: TGTGCCAGCAGCCTCCCCAGAGGGTCGGAGACCCAGTACTTC. Its translation is CASSLPRGSETQYF.